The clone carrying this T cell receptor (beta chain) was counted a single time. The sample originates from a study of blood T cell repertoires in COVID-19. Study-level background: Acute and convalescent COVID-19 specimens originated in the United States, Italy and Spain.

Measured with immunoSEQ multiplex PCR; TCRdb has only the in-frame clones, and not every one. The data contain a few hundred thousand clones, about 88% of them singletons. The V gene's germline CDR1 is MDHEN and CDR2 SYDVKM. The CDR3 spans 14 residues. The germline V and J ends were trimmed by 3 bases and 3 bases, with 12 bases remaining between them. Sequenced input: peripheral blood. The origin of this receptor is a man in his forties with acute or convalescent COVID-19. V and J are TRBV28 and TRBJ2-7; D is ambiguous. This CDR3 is CASSLIAIHYEQYF. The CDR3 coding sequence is TGTGCCAGCAGTTTGATAGCCATCCACTACGAGCAGTACTTC.